One and the same sample provided the 10 T cell receptor beta chains below, sequenced in a study of identical twins (dated by TCRdb to 2015 to 2016). Libraries were prepared through 5' RACE. Sequencer: Illumina HiSeq 2000. TCRdb reprocessing: public reads trimmed at Q25 with fastp, clones called with MiXCR, in-frame beta chains kept. Rows with a matching CDR3 protein are joined into one entry that keeps the most common DNA and genes. The sample records about 900,000 distinct CDR3 sequences, 9% to 15% of which are singletons. The top ten clones comprise around 1.6% of the sample. Another study also made use of these data, one on yellow fever vaccine responses in identical twins.

The sample taken for sequencing was PBMCs. The receptors derive from a woman aged 18-29 years in good health.

This CDR3 is CASSLRGIADTQYF. The CDR3 coding sequence is TGTGCCAGCAGCTTACGCGGGATTGCAGATACGCAGTATTTT. This chain uses TRBV7-3 with TRBJ2-3; maybe TRBD2 (6 bases). Germline-derived CDR1 and CDR2 are SGHTA and FQGTGA. Trimming took off 2 bases at V and 4 bases at J, with 10 bases between the two ends. CDR3 length equals 14 residues.

There are a few counts of this clonotype. V and J are TRBV15 and TRBJ2-7; TRBD1 might be the D (6 bases). This CDR3 contains 15 residues. Germline V CDR1 and CDR2: LNHNV, YYDKDF (reference sequence). The V gene lost 1 base and the J gene lost 3 bases, with 13 bases spanning the gap. CDR3 loop: CATSRGGGQSYEQYF. The CDR3, as DNA: TGTGCCACCAGCAGAGGCGGCGGACAGAGCTACGAGCAGTACTTC.

The chain uses TRBV25-1 and TRBJ1-6, with 7 bases lining up with TRBD1. Germline CDR1 is MGHDK and CDR2 is SYGVNS. The V and J ends lost 3 bases and 4 bases, in that order; junction bases with no gene match: 0. The length of the CDR3 is 14 residues. In DNA, the CDR3 is TGTGCCAGCAGTGAGGGACAGTATAATTCACCCCTCCACTTT. Protein sequence: CASSEGQYNSPLHF.

This clonotype was detected only once. The genes are TRBV7-2 and TRBJ2-4, with 13 bases identical to TRBD2. Unmatched junction bases numbered 8, after V lost 5 bases and J lost 4 bases. Germline CDR1 is SGHTA and CDR2 is FQGNSA. The CDR3 runs 17 residues. The CDR3 DNA reads TGTGCCAGCAGCATCTCCGGGACTAGCGGGAAAAAAAACATTCAGTACTTC. This sequence encodes CASSISGTSGKKNIQYF.

The gene calls are TRBV18 and TRBJ2-3; TRBD2 matches at 8 bases. CDR3 length equals 15 residues. Germline lookup yields CDR1 KGHSH and CDR2 LQKENI. J gave up 3 bases and V 2 bases, and 4 bases lay outside the gene matches. Here the CDR3 reads CASSPSSGRTDTQYF. Here the CDR3 DNA reads TGTGCCAGCTCACCATCTAGCGGGCGGACAGATACGCAGTATTTT.

This clonotype was seen more than once but under ten times. The chain uses TRBV12-3 or TRBV12-4 and TRBJ2-1, with D perhaps TRBD2 (6 bases). Trimming removed 4 bases from V and 7 bases from J, with 14 bases in between. The CDR3 is made up of 14 amino acids. CDR3 DNA sequence: TGTGCCAGCAGTTCCACTAGCCTCTGGAATGAGCAGTTCTTC. Translating it yields CASSSTSLWNEQFF.

The chain has TRBV9 and TRBJ2-3, with 13 bases fitting TRBD2. V was pared by 4 bases and J by 4 bases, with 12 bases of the junction left unmatched. The length of the CDR3 is 18 residues. The germline V gene has CDR1 SGDLS and CDR2 YYNGEE. The CDR3 region is CASSLRDGLAGVADTQYF. Here the CDR3 DNA reads TGTGCCAGCAGCCTCCGAGACGGACTAGCGGGAGTTGCAGATACGCAGTATTTT. Full variable domain (missing parts from reference TRBV9 and TRBJ2-3): DSGVTQTPKHLITATGQRVTLRCSPRSGDLSVYWYQQSLDQGLQFLIQYYNGEERAKGNILERFSAQQFPDLHSELNLSSLELGDSALYFCASSLRDGLAGVADTQYFGPGTRLTVL.

As for this clonotype: A much more abundant neighbour one base away suggests this may be a read error. This chain uses TRBV9 with TRBJ2-1; 9 positions agree with TRBD2. The CDR3 runs 16 residues. The germline CDR1 and CDR2 sequences are SGDLS and YYNGEE. Germline trimming cut 4 bases from V and 6 bases from J; bases unmatched to any gene: 11. CDR3 amino acids: CASSPGGSGSFNEQFF. The DNA for the CDR3 is TGTGCCAGCAGCCCCGGGGGTAGCGGGAGTTTCAATGAGCAGTTCTTC.

This clonotype was counted many times. The chain combines TRBV5-1 with TRBJ2-1, with TRBD2 matching over 12 bases. CDR3 size: 18 residues. V shed 1 base and J 0 bases; nucleotides not matched to a gene: 5. Germline assignment: CDR1 SGHRS and CDR2 YFSETQ. The CDR3 coding sequence is TGCGCCAGCAGCTTGACTAGCGGGAGGTCCCACTCCTACAATGAGCAGTTCTTC. This codes for CASSLTSGRSHSYNEQFF. Full variable domain (remainder filled in from reference TRBV5-1 and TRBJ2-1): KAGVTQTPRYLIKTRGQQVTLSCSPISGHRSVSWYQQTPGQGLQFLFEYFSETQRNKGNFPGRFSGRQFSNSRSEMNVSTLELGDSALYLCASSLTSGRSHSYNEQFFGPGTRLTVL.

In this sample, this clonotype turned up a few times. The CDR3 bases are TGCAGTGCTAGGGATCACTTGACGGGACAGGGGGCGAGTGACACTGAAGCTTTCTTT. It translates to CSARDHLTGQGASDTEAFF. This chain links TRBV20-1 with TRBJ1-1, with 12 bases lining up with TRBD1. Germline CDR1 is DFQATT and CDR2 is SNEGSKA (reference sequence). The trim removed 3 bases at V and 3 bases at J, leaving 17 bases unmatched. There are 19 residues in the CDR3.